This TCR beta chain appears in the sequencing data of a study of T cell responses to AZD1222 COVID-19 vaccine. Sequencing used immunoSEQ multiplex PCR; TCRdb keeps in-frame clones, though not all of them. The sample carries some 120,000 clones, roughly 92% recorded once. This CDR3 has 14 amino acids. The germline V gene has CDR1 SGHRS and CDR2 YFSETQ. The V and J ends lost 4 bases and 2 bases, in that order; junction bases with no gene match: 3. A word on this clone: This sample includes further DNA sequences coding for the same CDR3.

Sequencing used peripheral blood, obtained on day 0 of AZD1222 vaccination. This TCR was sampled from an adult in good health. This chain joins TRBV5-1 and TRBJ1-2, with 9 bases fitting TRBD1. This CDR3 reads CASSPGQGNYGYTF. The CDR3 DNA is TGCGCCAGCAGCCCCGGACAGGGGAACTATGGCTACACCTTC.